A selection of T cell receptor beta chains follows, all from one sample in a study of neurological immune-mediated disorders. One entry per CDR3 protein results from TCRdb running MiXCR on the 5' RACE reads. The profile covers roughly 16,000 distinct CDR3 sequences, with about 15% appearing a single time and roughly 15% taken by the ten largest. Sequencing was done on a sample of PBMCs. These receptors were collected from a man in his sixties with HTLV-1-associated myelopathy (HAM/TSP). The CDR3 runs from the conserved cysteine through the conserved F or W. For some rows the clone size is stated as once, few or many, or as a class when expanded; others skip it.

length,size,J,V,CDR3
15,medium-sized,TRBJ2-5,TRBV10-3,CAISESGGLQETQYF
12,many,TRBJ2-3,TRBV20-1,CSAIRGTDTQYF
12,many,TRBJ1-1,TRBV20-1,CSAQALNTEAFF
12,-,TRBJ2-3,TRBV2,CASSRETDTQYF
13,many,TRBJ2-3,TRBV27,CASARELTDTQYF
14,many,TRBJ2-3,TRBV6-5,CASRTSGNTDTQYF
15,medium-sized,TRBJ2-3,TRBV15,CATSPGGFDTDTQYF
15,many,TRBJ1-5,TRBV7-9,CASSLALEGNQPQHF
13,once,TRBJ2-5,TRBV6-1,CASSWTGSATLYF
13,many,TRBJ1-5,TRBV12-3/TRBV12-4,CASSGSRGQPQHF
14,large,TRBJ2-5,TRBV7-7,CASSPEGRPETQYF
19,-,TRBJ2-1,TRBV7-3,CASSFYICPPSVSYNEQFF
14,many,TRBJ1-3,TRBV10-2,CASSVGISGNTIYF
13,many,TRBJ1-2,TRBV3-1,CASSVRHIGGYTF
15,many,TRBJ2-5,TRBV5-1,CASSLGSAVAETQYF
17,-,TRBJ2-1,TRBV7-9,CASSLFRDRGGFNEQFF
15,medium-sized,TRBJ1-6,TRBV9,CASSGGGQLDSPLHF
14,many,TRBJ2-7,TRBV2,CASTEGNRVNEQYF
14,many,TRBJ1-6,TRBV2,CASSPGQGGSPLHF
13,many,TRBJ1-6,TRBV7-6,CASSLGSDSPLHF
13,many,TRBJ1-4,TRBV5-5,CASQGQGNEKLFF
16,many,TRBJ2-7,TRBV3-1,CASSRTSGPSSYEQYF
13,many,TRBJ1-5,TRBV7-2,CASSWGQEPPQHF
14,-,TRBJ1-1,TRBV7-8,CASRWDSSNTEAFF
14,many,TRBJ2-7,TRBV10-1,CASSENSGPDEQYF
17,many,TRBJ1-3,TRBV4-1,CASSQRGTGDFGNTIYF
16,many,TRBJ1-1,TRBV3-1,CASSQEGIGGNTEAFF
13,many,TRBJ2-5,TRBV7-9,CASSRDPGETQYF
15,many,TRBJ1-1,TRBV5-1,CASSPRAQGDTEAFF
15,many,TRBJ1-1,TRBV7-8,CASSLVRGMNTEAFF
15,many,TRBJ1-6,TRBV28,CASSPGQGANSPLHF